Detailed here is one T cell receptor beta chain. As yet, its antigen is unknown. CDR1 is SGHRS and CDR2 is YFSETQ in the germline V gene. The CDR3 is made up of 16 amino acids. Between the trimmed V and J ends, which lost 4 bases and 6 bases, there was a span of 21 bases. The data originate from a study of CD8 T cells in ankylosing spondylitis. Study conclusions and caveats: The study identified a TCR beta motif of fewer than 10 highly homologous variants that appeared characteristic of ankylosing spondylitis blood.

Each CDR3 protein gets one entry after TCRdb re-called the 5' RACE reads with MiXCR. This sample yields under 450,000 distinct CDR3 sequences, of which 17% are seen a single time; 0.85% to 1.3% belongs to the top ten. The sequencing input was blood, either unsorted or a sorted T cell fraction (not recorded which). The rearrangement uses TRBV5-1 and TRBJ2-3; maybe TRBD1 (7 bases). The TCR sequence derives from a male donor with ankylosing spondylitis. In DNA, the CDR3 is TGCGCCAGCAGCCAGGGGGGCGGACCGGGATTCGATACGCAGTATTTT. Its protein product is CASSQGGGPGFDTQYF.